These 21 T cell receptor beta chains were all obtained from the same sample, sequenced in a study of blood T cell repertoires in COVID-19. Produced via immunoSEQ multiplex PCR; TCRdb's table is partial and in-frame only. The sample yields about 210,000 clones, approximately 89% seen once. Sequencing used peripheral blood. These TCRs come from a middle-aged woman with acute or convalescent COVID-19.

The gene calls are TRBV2 and TRBJ1-4; no definite D call. The CDR3 has 15 amino acids. The V end lost 7 bases, the J end lost 4 bases, and 16 bases lay between the germline ends. The V gene's germline CDR1 is SNHLY and CDR2 FYNNEI. CDR3 sequence reads: CASTEVLRVNEKLFF. The DNA of the CDR3 is TGTGCCAGCACCGAGGTCCTTCGGGTTAATGAAAAACTGTTTTTT.

The chain carries TRBV2 and TRBJ1-2; 8 bases agree with TRBD1. Germline V gene data show CDR1 as SNHLY and CDR2 as FYNNEI. The CDR3 is 16 amino acids. V shed 7 bases, J shed 6 bases, and the junction held 16 bases outside the gene matches. CDR3 nucleotides: TGTGCCAGCAAGGTCGAGGAGGGCAGGGGGCTTGATGGCTACACCTTC. Protein product: CASKVEEGRGLDGYTF.

The chain links TRBV19 to TRBJ2-4, with D maybe TRBD2 (5 bases). V gave up 3 bases and J gave up 7 bases, with 16 bases separating them. Germline-derived CDR1 and CDR2 are LNHDA and SQIVND (reference sequence). This CDR3 is 15 amino acids long. CDR3 coding DNA: TGTGCCAGTAGTATCAGGACTCTCGTGGGGAACATTCAGTACTTC. This sequence encodes CASSIRTLVGNIQYF.

J is TRBJ2-5 and V is TRBV10-3; 10 nucleotides line up with TRBD2. The CDR3 runs 14 residues. Per germline, CDR1 ENHRY and CDR2 SYGVKD. V lost 5 bases to trimming and J lost 5 bases; unmatched junction nucleotides: 5. This CDR3 is CAISPGLATETQYF. The DNA for the CDR3 is TGTGCCATCAGTCCGGGACTAGCGACTGAGACCCAGTACTTC.

This sequence joins TRBV12-3 or TRBV12-4 and TRBJ1-5; no definite D call. The length of the CDR3 is 13 residues. Trimming removed 7 bases at V and 7 bases at J, with 14 bases between. CDR3 in amino acids: CASTREGEQPQHF. In DNA, the CDR3 is TGTGCCAGCACCCGAGAGGGCGAACAGCCCCAGCATTTT.

J is TRBJ1-6 and V is TRBV3-1 (or the pseudogene TRBV3-2); D is undetermined. The CDR3 is 14 residues long. Germline V CDR1 and CDR2: LGHDT, YNNKEL (reference sequence). V lost 2 bases to trimming and J lost 10 bases, with 12 bases between them. The CDR3 DNA reads as TGTGCCAGCAGCCAATTAGACCTCGGGTCACCCCTCCACTTT. Its translation: CASSQLDLGSPLHF.

V and J are TRBV29-1 and TRBJ2-6; D is perhaps TRBD2 (5 bases). V lost 8 bases and J 2 bases, leaving 10 bases between the germline ends. Germline V CDR1 and CDR2: SQVTM, ANQGSEA. The CDR3 has 13 amino acids. Here the CDR3 reads CSTTGTGANVLTF. The CDR3 nucleotides read TGCAGCACCACGGGGACTGGGGCCAACGTCCTGACTTTC.

The chain has TRBV19 and TRBJ2-3, with no clear D. Germline V gene lookup returns CDR1 LNHDA and CDR2 SQIVND (reference sequence). V was clipped by 4 bases and J by 0 bases, with 14 bases between them. The CDR3 covers 16 residues. The CDR3 coding sequence is TGTGCCAGTAGTACTTTCTGGCCCTCCAGCACAGATACGCAGTATTTT. Its translation is CASSTFWPSSTDTQYF.

The chain has TRBV19 and TRBJ2-2; 9 nucleotides line up with TRBD1. CDR1 is LNHDA and CDR2 is SQIVND in the germline V gene (reference sequence). After removal of 6 bases from V and 6 bases from J, the junction contained 17 bases not matched to a gene. The CDR3 covers 18 residues. The CDR3 region has the DNA TGTGCCAGTAGCTCCGTCTATAACAGGGGGCGCGAGGCCGGGGAGCTGTTTTTT. The encoded protein is CASSSVYNRGREAGELFF. The whole variable domain, filled in from reference TRBV19 and TRBJ2-2, reads DGGITQSPKYLFRKEGQNVTLSCEQNLNHDAMYWYRQDPGQGLRLIYYSQIVNDFQKGDIAEGYSVSREKKESFPLTVTSAQKNPTAFYLCASSSVYNRGREAGELFFGEGSRLTVL.

A few counts support this clone. The rearrangement joins TRBV12-5 to TRBJ2-2, with D perhaps TRBD2 (5 bases). With 5 bases removed from V and 4 bases from J, the gap between germline ends came to 20 bases. Germline values: CDR1 LGHNT, CDR2 FRNRAP. The CDR3 sequence is 17 residues long. DNA of the CDR3: TGTGCTAGTGGTCCCCCGGGGAGAAACGGTGGCACCGGGGAGCTGTTTTTT. As protein: CASGPPGRNGGTGELFF.

This chain uses TRBV5-1 with TRBJ1-1; no firm D call. The CDR3 is 14 amino acids. CDR1 and CDR2 from the germline V gene are SGHRS and YFSETQ. V dropped 1 base and J dropped 1 base, with 8 bases sitting between them. The CDR3 region is CASSLRQENTEAFF. In DNA form, the CDR3 reads TGCGCCAGCAGCTTGAGGCAGGAGAACACTGAAGCTTTCTTT.

Concerning this clone itself: One junction end disagrees with the germline gene, perhaps due to a read error. The chain combines TRBV30 with TRBJ1-4, with 7 bases lining up with TRBD1. The CDR3 totals 13 residues. Germline assignment: CDR1 GTSNPN and CDR2 SVGIG (reference sequence). The CDR3 is CAWSKDRMRGIVF. The CDR3 DNA reads as TGTGCCTGGAGTAAGGACAGGATGAGGGGGATCGTATTT.

V is TRBV30 and J is TRBJ2-7; 12 bases map to TRBD1. The CDR3 has 11 amino acids. Germline assignment: CDR1 GTSNPN and CDR2 SVGIG (reference sequence). The CDR3 DNA reads as TGTGCCTGGAGCCACCCGGGACAGGGGGCCGTC. It yields the protein CAWSHPGQGAV.

The rearrangement joins TRBV3-1 (or the pseudogene TRBV3-2) to TRBJ2-7; 7 bases fit TRBD2. V lost 0 bases to trimming and J lost 4 bases; unmatched junction nucleotides: 0. Germline V lookup: CDR1 LGHDT, CDR2 YNNKEL (reference sequence). This CDR3 is 13 amino acids long. The CDR3, as DNA: TGTGCCAGCAGCCAAGAAGCGGGGTACGAGCAGTACGTC. Protein: CASSQEAGYEQYV.

This clone came up once. The rearrangement uses TRBV19 and TRBJ1-2; D might be TRBD1 (5 bases). In germline, CDR1 is LNHDA, CDR2 SQIVND (reference sequence). The CDR3 covers 14 residues. The V gene lost 0 bases and the J gene lost 8 bases, with 13 bases spanning the gap. The CDR3 here is CASSIDRAGRGYTF. Written as DNA, the CDR3 is TGTGCCAGTAGTATAGATCGGGCGGGGCGCGGCTACACCTTC.

The chain couples TRBV5-1 to TRBJ2-1; possible D gene TRBD1, 6 bases. This CDR3 region has 16 residues. Between the trimmed V and J ends, which lost 0 bases and 5 bases, there was a span of 15 bases. From germline, CDR1 is SGHRS and CDR2 YFSETQ. This CDR3 is CASSLAVWGPHNEQFF. The CDR3 DNA reads as TGCGCCAGCAGCTTGGCGGTATGGGGGCCACACAATGAGCAGTTCTTC. Based on the CDR3 plus reference TRBV5-1 and TRBJ2-1, the full variable domain is KAGVTQTPRYLIKTRGQQVTLSCSPISGHRSVSWYQQTPGQGLQFLFEYFSETQRNKGNFPGRFSGRQFSNSRSEMNVSTLELGDSALYLCASSLAVWGPHNEQFFGPGTRLTVL.

CDR3 residues: CASSIPGDGNTIYF. DNA of the CDR3: TGTGCCAGTAGTATCCCAGGGGATGGAAACACCATATATTTT. This chain uses TRBV19 with TRBJ1-3; tentative D call: TRBD1 (6 bases). V gave up 3 bases and J gave up 3 bases, with 9 bases separating them. The CDR3 is made up of 14 amino acids. The germline CDR1 and CDR2 sequences are LNHDA and SQIVND (reference sequence).

The chain uses TRBV6-4 and TRBJ2-2, with a weak D call TRBD1 (6 bases). Per germline, CDR1 MRHNA and CDR2 SNTAGT. CDR3 length: 19 amino acids. Trimming shortened V by 0 bases and J by 4 bases, and 21 bases separated the two germline ends. CDR3 in amino acids: CASSDSGGQSTPGTGELFF. Written as DNA, the CDR3 is TGTGCCAGCAGTGACTCAGGCGGACAGAGCACACCGGGCACCGGGGAGCTGTTTTTT.

The V gene is TRBV7-2, the J gene TRBJ2-2, with 9 bases fitting TRBD1. Trimming at V came to 3 bases and at J to 2 bases, leaving 7 bases not matched to a gene. In germline, CDR1 is SGHTA, CDR2 FQGNSA. This CDR3 comprises 17 residues. CDR3 loop: CASSFIGTGINTGELFF. The CDR3 DNA follows: TGTGCCAGCAGCTTTATCGGGACAGGGATAAACACCGGGGAGCTGTTTTTT.

The chain carries TRBV19 and TRBJ1-1; D gene ambiguous. Trimming shortened V by 4 bases and J by 2 bases, and 5 bases separated the two germline ends. Germline V gene lookup returns CDR1 LNHDA and CDR2 SQIVND (reference sequence). CDR3 length: 12 amino acids. CDR3 in amino acids: CASSTLNTEAFF. In DNA form, the CDR3 reads TGTGCCAGTAGTACACTTAACACTGAAGCTTTCTTT.

The V and J genes are TRBV30 and TRBJ1-2; D unclear. The CDR3 extends over 13 amino acids. V lost 3 bases and J 6 bases, leaving 14 bases between the germline ends. CDR1 and CDR2 (germline): GTSNPN, SVGIG (reference sequence). The CDR3 here is CAWSRRPGDGYTF. CDR3 DNA sequence: TGTGCCTGGAGCCGCAGGCCAGGCGATGGCTACACCTTC.